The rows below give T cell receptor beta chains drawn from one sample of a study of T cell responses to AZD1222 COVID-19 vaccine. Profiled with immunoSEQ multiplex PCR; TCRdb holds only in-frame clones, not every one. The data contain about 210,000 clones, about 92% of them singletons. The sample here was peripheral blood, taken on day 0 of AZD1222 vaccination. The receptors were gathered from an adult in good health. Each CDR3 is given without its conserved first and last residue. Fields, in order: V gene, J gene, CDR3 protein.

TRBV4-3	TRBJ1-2	ASSQTGSGYGYT
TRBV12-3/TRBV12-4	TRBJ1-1	ASSYDMGQGAF
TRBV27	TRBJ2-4	ASCRQGKNIQY
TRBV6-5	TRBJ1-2	ASSPERGYGYT
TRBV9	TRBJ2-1	ASSFGTAGYNEQF
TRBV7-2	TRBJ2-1	ASSRAGYNEQF
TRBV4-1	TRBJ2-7	ASSFQSGGDYEQY
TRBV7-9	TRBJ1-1	ASSSTGGFPNTEAF
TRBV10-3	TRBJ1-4	ATKGQPTANEKLF
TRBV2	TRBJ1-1	ASSQLGSYTEAF
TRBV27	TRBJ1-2	ASSIRRDDYGYT
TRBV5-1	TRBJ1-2	ASRWTGSSNYGYT
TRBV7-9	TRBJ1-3	ASSVAQGPGNTIY
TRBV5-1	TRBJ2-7	ASSLEGAGPEQY
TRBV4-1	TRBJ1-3	ASSPSTGPTIY
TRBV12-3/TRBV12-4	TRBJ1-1	ASSLGQGRRAF
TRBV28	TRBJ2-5	ASSGPPQETQY
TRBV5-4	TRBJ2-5	ASSSGLREETQY
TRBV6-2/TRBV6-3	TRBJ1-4	ASSTGTGTEKLF
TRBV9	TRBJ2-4	ASSGEAPGSLAKNIQY
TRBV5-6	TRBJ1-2	ASSLGTDNYGYT
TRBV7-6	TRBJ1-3	ASSPGNPGNTIY
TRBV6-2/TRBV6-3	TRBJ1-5	ASSYLDSNQPQH
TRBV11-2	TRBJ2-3	ASSSQGTDTQY
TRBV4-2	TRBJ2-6	ASSQIQGSGANVLT
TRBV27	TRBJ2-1	ASSLNRGDEQF
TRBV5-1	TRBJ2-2	ASSVSEGAGELF
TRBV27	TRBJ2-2	ASSLGLAGGKTNTGELF
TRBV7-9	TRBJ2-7	ASSLEGPSYEQY
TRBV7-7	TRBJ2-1	ASSPPGFNEQF